One sample yielded the 30 T cell receptor beta chains listed below, sequenced in a study of blood T cell repertoires in COVID-19. TCRdb's copy holds only in-frame clones and misses some; the assay was immunoSEQ multiplex PCR. The sample contains 150,000 to 200,000 clones, approximately 84% of which appear only once. Sequenced: peripheral blood. All receptors come from an elderly woman with acute or convalescent COVID-19.

This chain joins TRBV9 and TRBJ2-5; TRBD1 agrees at 9 bases. Per the germline V gene, CDR1 is SGDLS and CDR2 is YYNGEE. Trimming took 4 bases from V and 4 from J; bases not matched to a gene: 5. The CDR3 extends over 14 amino acids. The CDR3 loop reads CASSWGQGGETQYF. The CDR3, as DNA: TGTGCCAGCAGCTGGGGACAGGGAGGAGAGACCCAGTACTTC.

The rearrangement uses TRBV19 and TRBJ2-7, with D unresolved. The germline V gene encodes CDR1 LNHDA and CDR2 SQIVND (reference sequence). The CDR3 contains 13 residues. The V and J ends lost 4 bases and 2 bases respectively, with 9 bases between them. CDR3 amino acids: CASSKTVAYEQYF. CDR3 nucleotide sequence: TGTGCCAGTAGTAAAACAGTAGCCTACGAGCAGTACTTC.

This chain joins TRBV13 and TRBJ1-1, with 9 nucleotides matching TRBD1. V gave up 3 bases and J gave up 4 bases; unmatched junction bases: 0. The CDR3 is 13 residues long. Germline lookup yields CDR1 PRHDT and CDR2 FYEKMQ (reference sequence). Written as DNA, the CDR3 is TGTGCCAGCAGCTTGACAGGGGGCACTGAAGCTTTCTTT. This codes for CASSLTGGTEAFF.

This chain joins TRBV4-3 and TRBJ2-5, with D tentatively TRBD1 (7 bases). CDR3 length: 14 amino acids. V lost 2 bases, J lost 5 bases, and 12 bases lay in between. Germline loops: CDR1 LGHNA, CDR2 YSLEER. The CDR3 here is CASSQNRGGETQYF. The CDR3 region has the DNA TGCGCCAGCAGCCAAAACAGGGGAGGCGAGACCCAGTACTTC.

J is TRBJ1-4 and V is TRBV4-1, with no clear D. The germline V gene has CDR1 MGHRA and CDR2 YSYEKL. V lost 0 bases and J lost 13, with 18 bases in between. The CDR3 totals 15 residues. The CDR3 loop reads CASSQDAQAHLGLFF. The CDR3, as DNA: TGCGCCAGCAGCCAAGATGCCCAGGCCCACTTAGGACTGTTTTTT.

The chain employs TRBV7-2 and TRBJ2-5; D is possibly TRBD1 (5 bases). The CDR3 sequence is 13 residues long. The V end lost 4 bases, the J end lost 2 bases, and 8 bases lay between the germline ends. Germline V lookup: CDR1 SGHTA, CDR2 FQGNSA. The CDR3 region is CASSSDSQETQYF. Here the CDR3 DNA reads TGTGCCAGCAGCTCTGACAGTCAAGAGACCCAGTACTTC.

The chain combines TRBV5-1 with TRBJ2-1, with TRBD2 as a possible D gene (5 bases). This CDR3 region has 13 residues. Trimming removed 3 bases at V and 9 bases at J, with 13 bases between. From germline, CDR1 is SGHRS and CDR2 YFSETQ. The DNA for the CDR3 is TGCGCCAGCAGCTGGACTTCTATGACTGAGCAGTTCTTC. This sequence encodes CASSWTSMTEQFF.

This clone was seen a few times. The chain combines TRBV5-1 with TRBJ1-4; 10 bases agree with TRBD1. With 6 bases clipped from V and 5 bases from J, the junction kept 4 bases outside the gene matches. The CDR3 totals 14 residues. Looked up from germline, CDR1 is SGHRS and CDR2 is YFSETQ. CDR3 sequence: CASKPGQGNEKLFF. CDR3 DNA sequence: TGCGCCAGCAAACCGGGACAGGGGAATGAAAAACTGTTTTTT.

The chain combines TRBV30 with TRBJ1-3, with a weak D call TRBD1 (5 bases). V was trimmed by 3 bases and J by 0 bases, leaving 12 bases between them. This CDR3 has 15 residues. In germline, CDR1 is GTSNPN, CDR2 SVGIG (reference sequence). CDR3 loop: CAWSPTVLSGNTIYF. The CDR3 DNA follows: TGTGCCTGGAGCCCGACAGTGCTCTCTGGAAACACCATATATTTT.

The rearrangement joins TRBV4-1 to TRBJ1-4, with 11 bases lining up with TRBD1. Per the germline V gene, CDR1 is MGHRA and CDR2 is YSYEKL. This CDR3 has 16 residues. Trimming removed 5 bases from V and 5 bases from J; junction bases left unmatched: 7. CDR3 coding DNA: TGCGCCAGCAGCTCAGGGGGGACAGGGGGAAATGAAAAACTGTTTTTT. Amino acid sequence: CASSSGGTGGNEKLFF.

The chain carries TRBV25-1 and TRBJ2-2, with D perhaps TRBD2 (5 bases). Deletions cut 6 bases from V and 6 bases from J, with 8 bases between. Germline CDR1 and CDR2: MGHDK and SYGVNS. The CDR3 runs 12 residues. DNA of the CDR3: TGTGCCAGCAGGGGGAGAGCCGGGGAGCTGTTTTTT. Translating it yields CASRGRAGELFF. The complete variable domain, with remaining parts taken from reference TRBV25-1 and TRBJ2-2, reads EADIYQTPRYLVIGTGKKITLECSQTMGHDKMYWYQQDPGMELHLIHYSYGVNSTEKGDLSSESTVSRIRTEHFPLTLESARPSHTSQYLCASRGRAGELFFGEGSRLTVL.

This clone was counted a single time. This sequence joins TRBV28 and TRBJ2-7; a possible D gene is TRBD1 (6 bases). Looked up from germline, CDR1 is MDHEN and CDR2 is SYDVKM. V was pared by 7 bases and J by 2 bases, with 18 bases between. This CDR3 spans 15 amino acids. In nucleotides, the CDR3 is TGTGCCAGCATCCACCCGACAGGTGGACCCTACGAGCAGTACTTC. Translation gives CASIHPTGGPYEQYF.

The gene calls are TRBV5-1 and TRBJ1-5; weak D call: TRBD1 (6 bases). CDR3 size: 15 residues. Trimming cost V 0 bases and J 5 bases, with 12 bases left between them. CDR1 and CDR2 (germline): SGHRS, YFSETQ. CDR3 bases: TGCGCCAGCAGCTTGGTATGGGGGCAGGATCAGCCCCAGCATTTT. Its protein product is CASSLVWGQDQPQHF. Combining the CDR3 with reference TRBV5-1 and TRBJ1-5 gives the whole variable domain KAGVTQTPRYLIKTRGQQVTLSCSPISGHRSVSWYQQTPGQGLQFLFEYFSETQRNKGNFPGRFSGRQFSNSRSEMNVSTLELGDSALYLCASSLVWGQDQPQHFGDGTRLSIL.

The CDR3 nucleotides are TGTGCCAGCAGCCTAACTCGGACAGGGGGCGGAGAGACCCAGTACTTC. This sequence encodes CASSLTRTGGGETQYF. The chain joins TRBV3-1 (or the pseudogene TRBV3-2) to TRBJ2-5, with 11 nucleotides matching TRBD1. J gave up 4 bases and V 4 bases, and 8 bases lay outside the gene matches. The CDR3 runs to 16 residues. The germline V gene encodes CDR1 LGHDT and CDR2 YNNKEL (reference sequence).

V and J are TRBV5-4 and TRBJ2-7; 12 bases agree with TRBD2. The V segment lost 1 base and the J segment 4 bases; nucleotides outside the gene matches: 0. This CDR3 is 14 amino acids long. Germline V gives CDR1 SGHNT, CDR2 YYREEE (reference sequence). The CDR3 coding sequence is TGTGCCAGCAGCTTGACTAGCGGGAGGTACGAGCAGTACTTC. It translates to CASSLTSGRYEQYF.

This chain joins TRBV19 and TRBJ1-6; TRBD1 is a possible D gene (6 bases). The CDR3 loop spans 15 amino acids. Per germline, CDR1 LNHDA and CDR2 SQIVND (reference sequence). The germline V and J ends were trimmed by 5 bases and 3 bases, with 11 bases remaining between them. The CDR3: CASSGGQNYNSPLHF. CDR3 nucleotide sequence: TGTGCCAGTAGTGGGGGACAAAACTATAATTCACCCCTCCACTTT.

This clone was seen just once. The V and J genes are TRBV9 and TRBJ2-4; D is possibly TRBD2 (5 bases). Germline V lookup: CDR1 SGDLS, CDR2 YYNGEE. V lost 0 bases and J 8 bases, leaving 9 bases between the germline ends. The CDR3 has 13 amino acids. The CDR3 loop is CASSVGERDIQYF. CDR3 DNA: TGTGCCAGCAGCGTAGGAGAGAGGGACATTCAGTACTTC.

The chain recombines TRBV5-4 with TRBJ2-1; 14 nucleotides agree with TRBD2. This CDR3 has 16 residues. Trimming at V came to 1 base and at J to 7 bases, leaving 4 bases not matched to a gene. Per the germline V gene, CDR1 is SGHNT and CDR2 is YYREEE (reference sequence). Here the CDR3 DNA reads TGTGCCAGCAGCTTGCCGGGACTAGCGGGGGTAAATGAGCAGTTCTTC. It is translated as CASSLPGLAGVNEQFF. The full variable domain, completed using reference TRBV5-4 and TRBJ2-1, is ETGVTQSPTHLIKTRGQQVTLRCSSQSGHNTVSWYQQALGQGPQFIFQYYREEENGRGNFPPRFSGLQFPNYSSELNVNALELDDSALYLCASSLPGLAGVNEQFFGPGTRLTVL.

This chain connects TRBV18 to TRBJ2-1, with 8 bases matching TRBD1. V lost 3 bases to trimming and J lost 4 bases; unmatched junction nucleotides: 11. Germline V lookup: CDR1 KGHSH, CDR2 LQKENI. The CDR3 is 17 residues long. The CDR3 region has the DNA TGTGCCAGCTCACCCTTTAGGGGACAGGACCTATACAATGAGCAGTTCTTC. This codes for CASSPFRGQDLYNEQFF.

Note on this clone: At one end the junction does not follow the germline gene, possibly because of a read error. The CDR3 bases are TGTGCCAGCAGCGAAGGGGGCGGCCATAGCAATCAGCCCCAGCATTTT. Protein: CASSEGGGHSNQPQHF. The genes are TRBV6-1 and TRBJ1-5, with TRBD1 matching 7 bases. The CDR3 contains 16 residues. CDR1 and CDR2 from the germline V gene are MNHNS and SASEGT.

This clone was counted only a few times. The chain combines TRBV12-5 with TRBJ2-1; D gene ambiguous. Between the trimmed V and J ends, which lost 6 bases and 8 bases, there was a span of 14 bases. Germline V gives CDR1 LGHNT, CDR2 FRNRAP. CDR3 length: 13 amino acids. CDR3 nucleotide sequence: TGTGCTAGTGGGTCAACAGCTTATTATGAGCAGTTCTTC. Encoded protein: CASGSTAYYEQFF.

The chain joins TRBV3-1 (or the pseudogene TRBV3-2) to TRBJ2-7; D possibly corresponds to TRBD2 (6 bases). The CDR3 is 15 amino acids. V was clipped by 3 bases and J by 0 bases, with 12 bases between them. CDR1 LGHDT and CDR2 YNNKEL come from the germline V gene (reference sequence). The CDR3 DNA reads TGTGCCAGCAGCCATCCGGGACTGGACTCCTACGAGCAGTACTTC. Amino acids: CASSHPGLDSYEQYF.

The chain uses TRBV19 and TRBJ1-5, with no clear D. The CDR3 loop spans 14 amino acids. From germline, CDR1 is LNHDA and CDR2 SQIVND (reference sequence). The V gene lost 0 bases and the J gene lost 3 bases, with 6 bases spanning the gap. The CDR3: CASSIERPNQPQHF. Here the CDR3 DNA reads TGTGCCAGTAGTATAGAGCGCCCCAATCAGCCCCAGCATTTT.

In this sample, this clone turned up once. The chain links TRBV11-2 to TRBJ1-2; TRBD1 matches at 9 bases. Unmatched junction bases numbered 3, after V lost 3 bases and J lost 7 bases. The CDR3 runs 13 residues. From germline, CDR1 is SGHAT and CDR2 FQNNGV. This CDR3 is CASSFRQGGGYTF. Here the CDR3 DNA reads TGTGCCAGCAGCTTTCGACAGGGGGGTGGCTACACCTTC.

The V gene is TRBV3-1 (or the pseudogene TRBV3-2), the J gene TRBJ2-4; TRBD2 matches 10 bases. The germline V gene encodes CDR1 LGHDT and CDR2 YNNKEL (reference sequence). The CDR3 has 16 amino acids. V was clipped by 4 bases and J by 7 bases; unmatched bases: 10. CDR3 residues: CASSPLSSGRVNIQYF. The CDR3 nucleotides read TGTGCCAGCAGCCCACTCTCTAGCGGGAGAGTGAACATTCAGTACTTC.

V and J are TRBV18 and TRBJ2-2; TRBD1 agrees at 7 bases. The ends lost 4 bases at V and 5 bases at J; junction bases unmatched: 10. Germline CDR1 reads KGHSH; CDR2 reads LQKENI. The CDR3 length is 16 residues. As DNA, the CDR3 is TGTGCCAGCTCACAAAACCGGGACAGTAAAACCGGGGAGCTGTTTTTT. Encoded protein: CASSQNRDSKTGELFF. The full variable domain, its missing parts supplied by reference TRBV18 and TRBJ2-2, is NAGVMQNPRHLVRRRGQEARLRCSPMKGHSHVYWYRQLPEEGLKFMVYLQKENIIDESGMPKERFSAEFPKEGPSILRIQQVVRGDSAAYFCASSQNRDSKTGELFFGEGSRLTVL.

This rearrangement joins TRBV28 to TRBJ2-2, with D unclear. Germline loops: CDR1 MDHEN, CDR2 SYDVKM. Trimming left V 6 bases short and J 2 bases short, with 10 bases between. The CDR3 covers 14 residues. The CDR3 here is CASSRHDNTGELFF. In DNA, the CDR3 is TGTGCCAGCAGCCGACACGATAACACCGGGGAGCTGTTTTTT.

The rearrangement uses TRBV7-9 and TRBJ2-7, with 10 bases fitting TRBD1. V shed 0 bases and J 4 bases; nucleotides not matched to a gene: 3. Germline-derived CDR1 and CDR2 are SEHNR and FQNEAQ (reference sequence). This CDR3 contains 15 residues. The CDR3 loop reads CASSLAGTGAYEQYF. CDR3 bases: TGTGCCAGCAGCTTAGCCGGGACAGGGGCGTACGAGCAGTACTTC.

The CDR3 region is CAWSVGTGPGNTIYF. The CDR3 nucleotides are TGTGCCTGGAGTGTAGGCACAGGGCCTGGAAACACCATATATTTT. The rearrangement joins TRBV30 to TRBJ1-3, with TRBD1 as a possible D gene (6 bases). The CDR3 sequence is 15 residues long. Trimming stripped 0 bases from V and 2 bases from J, with 11 bases between. CDR1 is GTSNPN, CDR2 SVGIG, per germline (reference sequence). The complete variable domain, with remaining parts taken from reference TRBV30 and TRBJ1-3, reads SQTIHQWPATLVQPVGSPLSLECTVEGTSNPNLYWYRQAAGRGLQLLFYSVGIGQISSEVPQNLSASRPQDRQFILSSKKLLLSDSGFYLCAWSVGTGPGNTIYFGEGSWLTVV.

Only a few counts were recorded for this clone. The rearrangement links TRBV24-1 to TRBJ2-2, with 7 bases identical to TRBD2. The germline V gene has CDR1 KGHDR and CDR2 SFDVKD. V gave up 3 bases and J gave up 0 bases; unmatched junction bases: 3. The CDR3 has 16 amino acids. The CDR3 loop is CATSDPTSANTGELFF. In nucleotides, the CDR3 is TGTGCCACCAGTGATCCCACTAGCGCGAACACCGGGGAGCTGTTTTTT.